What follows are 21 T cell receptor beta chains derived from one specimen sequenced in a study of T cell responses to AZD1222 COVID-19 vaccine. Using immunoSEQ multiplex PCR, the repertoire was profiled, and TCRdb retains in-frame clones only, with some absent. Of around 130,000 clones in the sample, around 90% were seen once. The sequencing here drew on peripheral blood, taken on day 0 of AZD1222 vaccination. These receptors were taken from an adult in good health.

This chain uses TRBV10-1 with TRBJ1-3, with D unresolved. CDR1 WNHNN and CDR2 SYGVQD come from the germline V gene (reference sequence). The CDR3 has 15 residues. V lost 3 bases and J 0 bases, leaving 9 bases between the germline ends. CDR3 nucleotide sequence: TGCGCCAGCAGTGAAAAGTATTTCTCTGGAAACACCATATATTTT. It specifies CASSEKYFSGNTIYF.

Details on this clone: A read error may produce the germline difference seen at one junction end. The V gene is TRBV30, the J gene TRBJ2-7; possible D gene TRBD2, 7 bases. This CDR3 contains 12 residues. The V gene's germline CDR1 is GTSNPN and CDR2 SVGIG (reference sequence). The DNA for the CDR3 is TGTGCCTGCAGTGGGGGGGCTTCCGAGCAGTACTTC. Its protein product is CACSGGASEQYF.

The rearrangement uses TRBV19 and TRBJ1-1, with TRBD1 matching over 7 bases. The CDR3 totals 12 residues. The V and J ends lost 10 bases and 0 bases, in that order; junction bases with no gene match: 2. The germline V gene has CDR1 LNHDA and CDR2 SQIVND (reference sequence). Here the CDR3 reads CATTGMNTEAFF. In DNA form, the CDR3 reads TGTGCCACGACAGGGATGAACACTGAAGCTTTCTTT.

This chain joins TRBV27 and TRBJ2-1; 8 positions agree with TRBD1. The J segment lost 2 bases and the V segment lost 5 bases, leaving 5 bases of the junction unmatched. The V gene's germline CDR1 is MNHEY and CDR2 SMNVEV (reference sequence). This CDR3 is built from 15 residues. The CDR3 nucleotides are TGTGCCAGCAGTCTCCGACAGGGGACCTACAATGAGCAGTTCTTC. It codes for CASSLRQGTYNEQFF.

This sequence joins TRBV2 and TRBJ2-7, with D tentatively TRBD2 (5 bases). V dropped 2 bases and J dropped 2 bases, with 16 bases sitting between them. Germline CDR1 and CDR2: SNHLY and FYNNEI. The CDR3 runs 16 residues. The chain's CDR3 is CASSETSGVPTYEQYF. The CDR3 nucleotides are TGTGCCAGCAGTGAAACGTCCGGGGTTCCTACCTACGAGCAGTACTTC.

CDR3 coding DNA: TGTGCCAGCAGTCAGGGGGCTCTTAACACTGAAGCTTTCTTT. It is translated as CASSQGALNTEAFF. The rearrangement uses TRBV27 and TRBJ1-1, with 8 nucleotides matching TRBD1. The germline CDR1 and CDR2 sequences are MNHEY and SMNVEV (reference sequence). The CDR3 spans 14 residues. The trim removed 5 bases at V and 2 bases at J, leaving 4 bases unmatched.

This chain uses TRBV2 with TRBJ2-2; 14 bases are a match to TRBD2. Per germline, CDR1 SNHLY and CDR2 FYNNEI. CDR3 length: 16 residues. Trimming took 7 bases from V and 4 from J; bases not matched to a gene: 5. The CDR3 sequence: CASKTSGGVSTGELFF. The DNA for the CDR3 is TGTGCCAGCAAGACTAGCGGGGGGGTAAGCACCGGGGAGCTGTTTTTT.

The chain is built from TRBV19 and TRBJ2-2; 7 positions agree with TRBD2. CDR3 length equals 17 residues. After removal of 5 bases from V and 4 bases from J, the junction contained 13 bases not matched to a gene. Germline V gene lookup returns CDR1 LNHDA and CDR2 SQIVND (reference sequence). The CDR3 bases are TGTGCCAGTAGTTTCACCGGACTAGTTGAGGGCACCGGGGAGCTGTTTTTT. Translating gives CASSFTGLVEGTGELFF.

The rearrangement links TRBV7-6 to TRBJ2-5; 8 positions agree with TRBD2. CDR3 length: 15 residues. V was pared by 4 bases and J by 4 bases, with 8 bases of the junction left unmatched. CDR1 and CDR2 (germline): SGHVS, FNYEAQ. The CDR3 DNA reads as TGTGCCAGCAGCTCGATAGCGGGGAGGGGAGAGACCCAGTACTTC. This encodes CASSSIAGRGETQYF.

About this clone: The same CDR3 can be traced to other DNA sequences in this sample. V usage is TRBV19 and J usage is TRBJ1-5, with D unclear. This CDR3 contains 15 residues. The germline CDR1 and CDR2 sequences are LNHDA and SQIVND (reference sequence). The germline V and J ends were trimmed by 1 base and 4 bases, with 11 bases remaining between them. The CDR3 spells CASSIGGQLNQPQHF. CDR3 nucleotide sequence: TGTGCCAGTAGTATAGGAGGGCAGCTTAATCAGCCCCAGCATTTT.

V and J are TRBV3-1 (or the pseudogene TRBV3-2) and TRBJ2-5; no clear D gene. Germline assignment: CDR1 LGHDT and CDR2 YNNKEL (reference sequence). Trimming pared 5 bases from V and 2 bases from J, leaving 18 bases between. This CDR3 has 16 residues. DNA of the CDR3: TGTGCCAGCAGCTTGGGTTACTCAGTGGGGCAAGAGACCCAGTACTTC. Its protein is CASSLGYSVGQETQYF.

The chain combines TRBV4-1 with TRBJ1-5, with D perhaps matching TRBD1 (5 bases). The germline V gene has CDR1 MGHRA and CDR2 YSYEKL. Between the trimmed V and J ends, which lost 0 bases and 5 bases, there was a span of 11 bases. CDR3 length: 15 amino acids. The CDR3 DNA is TGCGCCAGCAGCCAAGATCAACAGGCATATCAGCCCCAGCATTTT. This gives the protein CASSQDQQAYQPQHF.

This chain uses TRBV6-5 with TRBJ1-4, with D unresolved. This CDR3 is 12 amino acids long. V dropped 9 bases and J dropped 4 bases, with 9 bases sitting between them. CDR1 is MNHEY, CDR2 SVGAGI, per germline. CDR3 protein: CASWGFNEKLFF. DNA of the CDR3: TGTGCCAGTTGGGGATTTAATGAAAAACTGTTTTTT.

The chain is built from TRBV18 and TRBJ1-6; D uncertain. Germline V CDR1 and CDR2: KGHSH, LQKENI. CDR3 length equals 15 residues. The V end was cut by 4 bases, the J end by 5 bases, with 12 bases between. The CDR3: CASSLSRGHNSPLHF. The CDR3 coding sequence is TGTGCCAGCTCACTTAGTCGAGGTCATAATTCACCCCTCCACTTT. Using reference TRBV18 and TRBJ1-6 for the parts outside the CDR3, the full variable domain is NAGVMQNPRHLVRRRGQEARLRCSPMKGHSHVYWYRQLPEEGLKFMVYLQKENIIDESGMPKERFSAEFPKEGPSILRIQQVVRGDSAAYFCASSLSRGHNSPLHFGNGTRLTVT.

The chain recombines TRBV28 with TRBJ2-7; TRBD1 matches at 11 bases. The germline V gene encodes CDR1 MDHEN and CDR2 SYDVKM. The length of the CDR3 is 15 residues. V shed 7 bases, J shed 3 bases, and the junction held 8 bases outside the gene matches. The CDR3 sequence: CASTHGTGGYYEQYF. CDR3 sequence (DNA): TGTGCCAGCACCCACGGGACAGGGGGATACTACGAGCAGTACTTC.

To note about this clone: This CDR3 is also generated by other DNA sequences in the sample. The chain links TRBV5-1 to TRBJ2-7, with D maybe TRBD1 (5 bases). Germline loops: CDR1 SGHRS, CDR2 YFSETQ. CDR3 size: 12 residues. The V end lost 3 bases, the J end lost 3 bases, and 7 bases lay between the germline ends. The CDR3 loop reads CASSSDSYEQYF. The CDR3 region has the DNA TGCGCCAGCAGCTCTGACAGCTACGAGCAGTACTTC.

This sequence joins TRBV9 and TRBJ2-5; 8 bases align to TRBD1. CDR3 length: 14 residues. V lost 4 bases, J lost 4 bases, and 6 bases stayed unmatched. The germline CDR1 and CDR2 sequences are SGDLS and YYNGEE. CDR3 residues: CASSLIGQGETQYF. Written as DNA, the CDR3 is TGTGCCAGCAGCCTTATAGGACAGGGAGAGACCCAGTACTTC. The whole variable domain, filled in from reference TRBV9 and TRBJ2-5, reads DSGVTQTPKHLITATGQRVTLRCSPRSGDLSVYWYQQSLDQGLQFLIQYYNGEERAKGNILERFSAQQFPDLHSELNLSSLELGDSALYFCASSLIGQGETQYFGPGTRLLVL.

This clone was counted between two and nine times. The CDR3 bases are TGTGCCAGCCAAAGCGGGGGGGACTACGAGCAGTACTTC. This sequence encodes CASQSGGDYEQYF. This rearrangement joins TRBV12-3 or TRBV12-4 to TRBJ2-7; 10 bases fit TRBD2. Trimming took 8 bases from V and 3 from J; bases not matched to a gene: 4. The CDR3 is 13 residues long.

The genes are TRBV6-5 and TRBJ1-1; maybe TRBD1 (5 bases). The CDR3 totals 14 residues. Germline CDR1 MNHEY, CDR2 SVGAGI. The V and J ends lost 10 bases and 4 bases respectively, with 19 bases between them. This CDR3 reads CATFPAGLSTEAFF. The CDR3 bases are TGTGCCACATTTCCGGCAGGGCTGAGCACTGAAGCTTTCTTT.

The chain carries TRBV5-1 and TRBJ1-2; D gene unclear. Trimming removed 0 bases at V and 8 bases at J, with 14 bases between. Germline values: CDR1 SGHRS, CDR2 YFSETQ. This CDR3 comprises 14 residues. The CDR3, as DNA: TGCGCCAGCAGCTTGGAGGTCGGCGGAGGCGGCTACACCTTC. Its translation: CASSLEVGGGGYTF.

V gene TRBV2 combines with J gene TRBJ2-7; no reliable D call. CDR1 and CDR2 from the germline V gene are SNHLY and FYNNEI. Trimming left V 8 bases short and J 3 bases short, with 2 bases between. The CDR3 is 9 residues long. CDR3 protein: CASGYEQYF. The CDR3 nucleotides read TGTGCCAGCGGCTACGAGCAGTACTTC.